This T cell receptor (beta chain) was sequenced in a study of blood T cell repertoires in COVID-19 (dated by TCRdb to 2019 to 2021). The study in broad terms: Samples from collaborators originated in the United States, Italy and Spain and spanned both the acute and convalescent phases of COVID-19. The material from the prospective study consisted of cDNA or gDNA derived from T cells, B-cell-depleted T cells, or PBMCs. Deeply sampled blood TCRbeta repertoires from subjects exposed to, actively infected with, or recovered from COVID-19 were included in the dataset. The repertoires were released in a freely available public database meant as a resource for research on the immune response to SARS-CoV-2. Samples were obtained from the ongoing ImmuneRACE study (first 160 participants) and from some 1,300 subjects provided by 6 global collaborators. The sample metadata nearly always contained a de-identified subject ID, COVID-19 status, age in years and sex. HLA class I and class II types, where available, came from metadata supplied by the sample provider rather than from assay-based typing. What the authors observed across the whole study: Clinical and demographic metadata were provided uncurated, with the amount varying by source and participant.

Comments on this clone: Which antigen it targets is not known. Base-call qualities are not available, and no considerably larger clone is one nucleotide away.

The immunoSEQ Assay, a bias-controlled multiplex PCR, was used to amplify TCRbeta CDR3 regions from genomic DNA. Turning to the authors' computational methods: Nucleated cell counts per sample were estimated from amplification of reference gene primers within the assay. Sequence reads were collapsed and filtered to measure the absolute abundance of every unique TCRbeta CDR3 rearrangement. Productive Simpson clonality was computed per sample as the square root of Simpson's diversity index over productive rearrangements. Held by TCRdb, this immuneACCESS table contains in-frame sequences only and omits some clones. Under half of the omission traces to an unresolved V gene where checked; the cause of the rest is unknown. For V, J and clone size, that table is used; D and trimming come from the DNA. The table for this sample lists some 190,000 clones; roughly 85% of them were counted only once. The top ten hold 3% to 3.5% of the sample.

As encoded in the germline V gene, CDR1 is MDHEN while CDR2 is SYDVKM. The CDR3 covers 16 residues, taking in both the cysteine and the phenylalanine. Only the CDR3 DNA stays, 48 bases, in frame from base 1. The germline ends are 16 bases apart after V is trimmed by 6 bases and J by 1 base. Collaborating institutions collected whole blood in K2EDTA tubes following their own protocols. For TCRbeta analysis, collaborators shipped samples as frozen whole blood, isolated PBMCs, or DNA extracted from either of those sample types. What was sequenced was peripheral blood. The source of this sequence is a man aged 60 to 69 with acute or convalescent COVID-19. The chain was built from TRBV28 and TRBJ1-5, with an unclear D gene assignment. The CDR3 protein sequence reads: CASSSPAGESNQPQHF. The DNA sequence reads TGTGCCAGCAGCTCCCCGGCCGGGGAAAGCAATCAGCCCCAGCATTTT.